This TCR beta chain was sequenced in a study of identical twins. Using its own MiXCR run on the 5' RACE reads, TCRdb lists one record per CDR3 protein. The sample lists approximately 670,000 distinct CDR3 sequences; 5.5% to 6.5% were seen once. Deletions cut 2 bases from V and 5 bases from J, with 13 bases between. The CDR3 covers 14 residues. This clonotype came up a few times. This sequence joins TRBV12-3 or TRBV12-4 and TRBJ2-7, with TRBD1 as a possible D gene (6 bases). The sample was naive T cells sorted from blood. This clonotype was obtained from a man aged 18 to 30 in good health. The CDR3 DNA reads as TGTGCCAGCAGTTTAAATACAGGGTACAACGAGCAGTACTTC. This encodes CASSLNTGYNEQYF.